The sequence of this TCR beta chain was determined in a study of T cells in Graves' hyperthyroidism and ophthalmopathy. The wider study: Peripheral blood was drawn at first diagnosis, prior to all treatment.

RNA transcripts were the template for amplifying TCR beta CDR3 regions. The TCR CDR3 first-round RT-PCR relied on the HTBI primer set. In TCRdb, the multiplex PCR reads were re-called with MiXCR into one record per CDR3 protein. The sample lists approximately 520,000 distinct CDR3 sequences; approximately 25% were seen once. J gave up 5 bases and V 6 bases, and 3 bases lay outside the gene matches. Germline CDR1 SGHAT, CDR2 FQNNGV. The CDR3 extends over 13 amino acids. This clonotype has just one count. Its antigen remains unidentified. General observations from the study: In the blood, most expanded thyroid clonotypes above 0.001 appeared as well. For ophthalmopathy, model prediction preceded onset by a median 6.5 months.

The chain uses TRBV11-2 and TRBJ2-5, with 10 bases matching TRBD2. Material for sequencing was blood. This TCR came from a woman aged 25 to 39 with Graves' ophthalmopathy. This chain's CDR3 is CASRRLAGETQYF. The DNA of the CDR3 is TGTGCCAGCAGGAGACTAGCGGGTGAGACCCAGTACTTC.